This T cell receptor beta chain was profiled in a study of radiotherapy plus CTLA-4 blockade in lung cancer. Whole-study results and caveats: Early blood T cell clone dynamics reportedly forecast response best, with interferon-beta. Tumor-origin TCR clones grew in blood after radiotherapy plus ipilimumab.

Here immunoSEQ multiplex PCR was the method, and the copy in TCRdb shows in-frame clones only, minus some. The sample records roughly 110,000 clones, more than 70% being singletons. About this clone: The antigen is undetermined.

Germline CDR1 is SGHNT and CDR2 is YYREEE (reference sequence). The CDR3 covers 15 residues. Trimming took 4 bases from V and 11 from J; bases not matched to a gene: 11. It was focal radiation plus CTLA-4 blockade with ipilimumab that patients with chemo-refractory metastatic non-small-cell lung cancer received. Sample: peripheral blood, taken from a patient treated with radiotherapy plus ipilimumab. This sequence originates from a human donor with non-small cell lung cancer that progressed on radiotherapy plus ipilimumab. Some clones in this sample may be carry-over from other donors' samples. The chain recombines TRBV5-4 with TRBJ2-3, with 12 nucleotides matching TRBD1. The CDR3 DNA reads TGTGCCAGCAGCCCCGGGACAGGGGGCGAACATGGGCAGTATTTT. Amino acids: CASSPGTGGEHGQYF.